The T cell receptor (beta chain) under discussion was sequenced for a study of cytomegalovirus exposure and HLA in healthy donors. The CDR3 sequence is 14 residues long. Germline V gene sequence: CDR1 LNHDA, CDR2 SQIVND (reference sequence). The ends lost 6 bases at V and 2 bases at J; junction bases unmatched: 5. On this clone: Antigen: not known.

Donors were ostensibly healthy at sampling, although undocumented immune exposures were probable. Findings and caveats of the study: Analyses of presence/absence relied on an assumption of roughly uniform sequencing depth across donors.

The study ran its PCR with 60 Vbeta and 13 Jbeta primers. Assay: immunoSEQ multiplex PCR; the TCRdb copy retains only in-frame clones and omits some. Here the sample spans approximately 120,000 clones, 69% being singletons. The source is a woman in her 70s in good health and CMV-seropositive. Sequenced sample: PBMCs. The J gene is TRBJ2-7, the V gene TRBV19; 9 positions match TRBD1. The CDR3 DNA follows: TGTGCCAGTAGGGCCGACAGGGGGACCTACGAGCAGTACTTC. Amino acids: CASRADRGTYEQYF.